These 3 T cell receptor beta chains originate from one sample sequenced in a study of blood T cells in healthy people across ages. It was with a sample-barcoded 5' primer and a J-beta primer mix that a second PCR of roughly 7 to 12 cycles was run. TCRdb re-analysed the 5' RACE reads in MiXCR, keeping a single row per CDR3 protein. The repertoire holds some 1,500,000 distinct CDR3 sequences, with roughly 43% as singletons. Sequenced material: blood. The receptors stem from a woman aged 18-29 years in good health.

The V call is TRBV6-2 or TRBV6-3, the J call TRBJ2-1, with 9 bases matching TRBD2. The V gene end was trimmed by 2 bases and the J gene end by 2 bases; junction bases not matched to a gene: 4. This CDR3 comprises 16 residues. Germline CDR1 reads MNHEY; CDR2 reads SVGEGT. CDR3: CASSYLRGGPYNEQFF. CDR3 coding DNA: TGTGCCAGCAGTTACCTGCGGGGGGGACCCTACAATGAGCAGTTCTTC.

V and J are TRBV27 and TRBJ2-1; 9 nucleotides align to TRBD2. The V gene's germline CDR1 is MNHEY and CDR2 SMNVEV (reference sequence). V lost 7 bases and J lost 2; bases outside the gene matches: 6. There are 15 residues in the CDR3. This CDR3 is CASNPVAGAYNEQFF. DNA of the CDR3: TGTGCCAGCAACCCAGTAGCGGGAGCCTACAATGAGCAGTTCTTC.

The V gene is TRBV6-6, the J gene TRBJ1-2; the D gene is possibly TRBD1 (6 bases). The CDR3 runs 12 residues. From germline, CDR1 is MNHNY and CDR2 SVGAGI (reference sequence). Between the trimmed V and J ends, which lost 7 bases and 3 bases, there was a span of 9 bases. In DNA, the CDR3 is TGTGCCAGCACCCGACAGGACTATGGCTACACCTTC. Its protein product is CASTRQDYGYTF.